This T cell receptor beta chain stems from a study of immune characterization of retroperitoneal liposarcoma. A single record per CDR3 protein comes from TCRdb applying MiXCR to the PCR reads. The sample contains some 4,200 distinct CDR3 sequences, roughly a third of which appear only once. Looked up from germline, CDR1 is LGHNA and CDR2 is YSLEER. This CDR3 has 18 residues. The origin of this receptor is a male donor with retroperitoneal liposarcoma. Sequencing input: tumor tissue. J is TRBJ2-1 and V is TRBV4-3, with D perhaps matching TRBD1 or TRBD2 (5 bases each). The DNA end is a closer match to TRBJ2-7, so the J assignment may be wrong. The CDR3 spells CASSQEWGTGAYSYEQYF. The CDR3 DNA sequence: TGCGCCAGCAGCCAAGAGTGGGGGACCGGGGCGTACTCCTACGAGCAGTACTTC.